The source of this T cell receptor (beta chain) is a study of T cells in Graves' hyperthyroidism and ophthalmopathy. PBMCs stemmed from 10 ml fresh peripheral blood. This clonotype was detected many times. The source material, RNA transcripts, was used to amplify TCR beta CDR3 regions. Initially, a first-round RT-PCR of the TCR CDR3 employed the HTBI primer set. TCRdb itself ran the multiplex PCR reads through MiXCR, one entry per CDR3 protein. The data show hundreds of thousands of distinct CDR3 sequences, about 16% seen once. There are 16 residues in the CDR3. CDR1 and CDR2 (germline): SGHAT, FQNNGV. V was pared by 5 bases and J by 5 bases, with 12 bases of the junction left unmatched.

The source material was blood. The rearrangement joins TRBV11-2 to TRBJ2-7, with 10 positions matching TRBD2. This receptor was identified in a woman in her 40s with Graves' ophthalmopathy. The CDR3 region is CASSPTQGLAIDEQYF. The CDR3 nucleotides read TGTGCCAGCAGCCCGACTCAGGGACTAGCGATAGACGAGCAGTACTTC.